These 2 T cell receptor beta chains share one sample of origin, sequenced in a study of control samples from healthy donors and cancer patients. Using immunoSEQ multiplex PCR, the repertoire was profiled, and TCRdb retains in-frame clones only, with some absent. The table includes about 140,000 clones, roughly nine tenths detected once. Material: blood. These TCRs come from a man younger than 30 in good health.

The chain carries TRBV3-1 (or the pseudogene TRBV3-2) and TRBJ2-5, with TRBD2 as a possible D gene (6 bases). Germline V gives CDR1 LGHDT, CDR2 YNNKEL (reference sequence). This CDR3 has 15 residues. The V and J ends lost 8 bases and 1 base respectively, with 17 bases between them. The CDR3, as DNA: TGTGCCAGCTCTCTAGCGCCCCCGCCCCAAGAGACCCAGTACTTC. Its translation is CASSLAPPPQETQYF.

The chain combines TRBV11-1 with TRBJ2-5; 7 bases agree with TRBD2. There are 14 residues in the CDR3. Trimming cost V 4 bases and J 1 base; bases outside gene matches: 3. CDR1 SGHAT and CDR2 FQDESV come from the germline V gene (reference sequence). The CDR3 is CASSYGGIQETQYF. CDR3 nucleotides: TGTGCCAGCAGCTACGGGGGGATCCAAGAGACCCAGTACTTC.